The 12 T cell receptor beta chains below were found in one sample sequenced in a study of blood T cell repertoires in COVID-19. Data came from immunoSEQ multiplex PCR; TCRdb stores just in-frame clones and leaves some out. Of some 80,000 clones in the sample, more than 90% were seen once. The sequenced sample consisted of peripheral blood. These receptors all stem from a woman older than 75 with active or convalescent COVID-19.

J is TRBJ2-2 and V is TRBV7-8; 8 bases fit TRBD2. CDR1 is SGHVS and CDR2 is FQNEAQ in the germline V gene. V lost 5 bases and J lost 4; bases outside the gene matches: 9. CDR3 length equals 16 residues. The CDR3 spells CASSPRGALTTGELFF. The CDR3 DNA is TGTGCCAGCAGCCCGCGGGGGGCCCTGACCACCGGGGAGCTGTTTTTT.

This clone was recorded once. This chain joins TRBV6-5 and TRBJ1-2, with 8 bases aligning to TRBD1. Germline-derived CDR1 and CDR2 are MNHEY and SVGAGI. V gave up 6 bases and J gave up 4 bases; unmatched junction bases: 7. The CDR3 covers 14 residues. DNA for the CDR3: TGTGCCAGCAGAACCAGGGGGCTCCTCTATGGCTACACCTTC. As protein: CASRTRGLLYGYTF.

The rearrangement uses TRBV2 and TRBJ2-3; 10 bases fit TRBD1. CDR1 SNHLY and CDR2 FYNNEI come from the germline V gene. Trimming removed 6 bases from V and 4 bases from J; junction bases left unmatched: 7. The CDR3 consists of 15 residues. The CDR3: CASSQDRGRADTQYF. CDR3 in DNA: TGTGCCAGCAGCCAAGACAGGGGGCGCGCAGATACGCAGTATTTT.

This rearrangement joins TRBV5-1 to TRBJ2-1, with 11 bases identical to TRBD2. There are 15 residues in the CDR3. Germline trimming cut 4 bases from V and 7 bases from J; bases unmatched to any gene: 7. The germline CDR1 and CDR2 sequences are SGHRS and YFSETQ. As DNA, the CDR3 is TGCGCCAGCAGCCGTAGCGGGGGGGCCGAAAATGAGCAGTTCTTC. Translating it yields CASSRSGGAENEQFF.

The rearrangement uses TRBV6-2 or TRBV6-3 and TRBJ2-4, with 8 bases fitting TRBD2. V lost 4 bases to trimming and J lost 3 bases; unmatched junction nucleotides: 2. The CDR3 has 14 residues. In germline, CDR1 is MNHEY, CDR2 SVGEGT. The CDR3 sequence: CASSSSGGKNIQYF. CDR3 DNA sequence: TGTGCCAGCAGTTCGAGCGGGGGCAAAAACATTCAGTACTTC.

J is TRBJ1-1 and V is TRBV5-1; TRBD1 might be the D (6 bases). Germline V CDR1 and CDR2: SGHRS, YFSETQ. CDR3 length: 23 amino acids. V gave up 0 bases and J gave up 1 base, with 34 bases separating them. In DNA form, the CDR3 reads TGCGCCAGCAGCTTGGGGACGCAGGGGTATGGAAGGCCCATCCACCGCTCGAACACTGAAGCTTTCTTT. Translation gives CASSLGTQGYGRPIHRSNTEAFF.

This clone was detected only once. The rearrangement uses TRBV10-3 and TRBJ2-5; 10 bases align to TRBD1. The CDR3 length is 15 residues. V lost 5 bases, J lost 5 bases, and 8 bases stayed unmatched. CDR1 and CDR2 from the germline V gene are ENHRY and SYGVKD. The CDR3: CAISPKEGQGETQYF. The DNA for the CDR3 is TGTGCCATCAGTCCTAAAGAGGGACAGGGGGAGACCCAGTACTTC.

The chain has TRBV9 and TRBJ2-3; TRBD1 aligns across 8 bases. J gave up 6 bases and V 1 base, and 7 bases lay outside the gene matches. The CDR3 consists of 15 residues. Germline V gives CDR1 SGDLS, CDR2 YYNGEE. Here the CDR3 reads CASSVRGDRLDTQYF. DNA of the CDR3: TGTGCCAGCAGCGTAAGGGGGGACAGGTTGGATACGCAGTATTTT.

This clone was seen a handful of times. The CDR3: CASSFTGDGPQHF. The CDR3 nucleotides read TGTGCCAGCAGCTTTACAGGGGATGGACCCCAGCATTTT. The chain couples TRBV3-1 (or the pseudogene TRBV3-2) to TRBJ1-5, with 7 bases lining up with TRBD1. Losses at the gene ends were 5 bases for V and 10 bases for J; bases not matched to a gene: 8. The germline gives CDR1 LGHDT, CDR2 YNNKEL (reference sequence). The CDR3 loop spans 13 amino acids.

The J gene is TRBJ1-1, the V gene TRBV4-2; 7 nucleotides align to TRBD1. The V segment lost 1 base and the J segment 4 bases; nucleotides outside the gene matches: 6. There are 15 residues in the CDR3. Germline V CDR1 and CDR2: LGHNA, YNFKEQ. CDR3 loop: CASSQGTGQVTEAFF. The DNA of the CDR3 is TGTGCCAGCAGCCAAGGGACAGGTCAGGTCACTGAAGCTTTCTTT.

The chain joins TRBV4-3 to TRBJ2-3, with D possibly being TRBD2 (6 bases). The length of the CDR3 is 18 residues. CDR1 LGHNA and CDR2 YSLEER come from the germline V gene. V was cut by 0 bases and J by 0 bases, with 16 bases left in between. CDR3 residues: CASSQEGTLLFSTDTQYF. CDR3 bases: TGCGCCAGCAGCCAAGAAGGGACTCTCCTATTTAGCACAGATACGCAGTATTTT.

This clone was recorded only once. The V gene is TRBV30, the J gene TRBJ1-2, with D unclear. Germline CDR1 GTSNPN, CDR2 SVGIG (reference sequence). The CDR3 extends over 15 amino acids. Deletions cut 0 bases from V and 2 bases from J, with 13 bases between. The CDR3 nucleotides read TGTGCCTGGAGTGTACTGGTGGTACTGAACTATGGCTACACCTTC. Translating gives CAWSVLVVLNYGYTF.